Presented here are 25 T cell receptor beta chains from one specimen sequenced in a study of CD8 T cells in ankylosing spondylitis. TCRdb redid the calling of the 5' RACE reads with MiXCR, one entry per CDR3 protein. The top ten hold over 10% of the sample, which has about 150,000 distinct CDR3 sequences, roughly 6.6% seen once. Sequenced input: blood, either unsorted or a sorted T cell fraction (not recorded which). The receptor set was obtained from a female donor with ankylosing spondylitis or in good health (not recorded which).

The table lists this clonotype with many counts. The chain recombines TRBV14 with TRBJ2-7, with TRBD1 as a possible D gene (5 bases). The CDR3 totals 13 residues. Germline V CDR1 and CDR2: SGHDN, FVKESK. V was trimmed by 0 bases and J by 5 bases, leaving 8 bases between them. The CDR3 is CASSQDLRDEQYF. CDR3 coding DNA: TGTGCCAGCAGCCAAGATCTCAGGGACGAGCAGTACTTC. The full variable domain, in which reference TRBV14 and TRBJ2-7 provide the parts outside the CDR3, is EAGVTQFPSHSVIEKGQTVTLRCDPISGHDNLYWYRRVMGKEIKFLLHFVKESKQDESGMPNNRFLAERTGGTYSTLKVQPAELEDSGVYFCASSQDLRDEQYFGPGTRLTVT.

The chain joins TRBV4-3 to TRBJ2-1; the D gene is possibly TRBD2 (5 bases). Deletions cut 1 base from V and 9 bases from J, with 16 bases between. The CDR3 runs to 15 residues. Germline CDR1 and CDR2: LGHNA and YSLEER. As DNA, the CDR3 is TGCGCCAGCAGCCAAGGGTCCTCGGGGAGCGGTGAGCAGTTCTTC. This sequence encodes CASSQGSSGSGEQFF.

At least ten counts were recorded for this clonotype. The genes are TRBV6-1 and TRBJ1-4; possibly TRBD1 for D (5 bases). CDR1 MNHNS and CDR2 SASEGT come from the germline V gene. Trimming shortened V by 11 bases and J by 6 bases, and 16 bases separated the two germline ends. This CDR3 region has 13 residues. The CDR3 coding sequence is TGTGCCGGAAGGGGTAGGGGCGATGAAAAACTGTTTTTT. It translates to CAGRGRGDEKLFF.

This clonotype was found many times. The CDR3 here is CASSLQGDEQFF. The DNA for the CDR3 is TGTGCCAGCAGCTTACAGGGGGATGAGCAGTTCTTC. V is TRBV6-2 or TRBV6-3 and J is TRBJ2-1; TRBD1 agrees at 8 bases. Trimming cost V 6 bases and J 8 bases; bases outside gene matches: 3. Germline CDR1 and CDR2: MNHEY and SVGEGT. CDR3 length: 12 amino acids.

This clonotype showed up many times. This rearrangement joins TRBV7-2 to TRBJ2-2, with TRBD2 identical over 7 bases. V trimming: 1 base; J trimming: 8 bases; junction bases outside the gene matches: 10. The CDR3 loop spans 16 amino acids. CDR1 is SGHTA, CDR2 FQGNSA, per germline. The CDR3 DNA sequence: TGTGCCAGCAGCTTAGATGCGGGGAGGACTAGGGGGGAGCTGTTTTTT. Translated: CASSLDAGRTRGELFF.

This clonotype was seen repeatedly, ten times or more. This chain connects TRBV7-3 to TRBJ1-6, with 7 bases that match TRBD1. V lost 5 bases to trimming and J lost 9 bases; unmatched junction nucleotides: 10. The germline V gene has CDR1 SGHTA and CDR2 FQGTGA. The CDR3 totals 15 residues. The CDR3 DNA follows: TGTGCCAGCAGCGCCCGACAGGGCGAAAGTTCACCCCTCCACTTT. Translation: CASSARQGESSPLHF.

As regards this clonotype: Given a much more abundant clone one base away, this may be a read error. The V gene is TRBV20-1, the J gene TRBJ1-2, with D tentatively TRBD1 (6 bases). This CDR3 is built from 13 residues. The V end was cut by 5 bases, the J end by 4 bases, with 14 bases between. Germline CDR1 and CDR2: DFQATT and SNEGSKA (reference sequence). This chain's CDR3 is CSAGSQGIYGYTF. The CDR3 region has the DNA TGCAGTGCTGGATCCCAGGGGATCTATGGCTACACCTTC.

The sample holds many counts of this clonotype. This chain connects TRBV5-4 to TRBJ2-2; D unclear. This CDR3 is built from 13 residues. V was shortened by 3 bases and J by 5 bases, with 8 bases between the two germline ends. Germline CDR1 is SGHNT and CDR2 is YYREEE (reference sequence). The DNA of the CDR3 is TGTGCCAGCAGCTCCTCGCGGACCGGGGAGCTGTTTTTT. It is translated as CASSSSRTGELFF.

In this sample, this clonotype turned up many times. The chain combines TRBV6-2 or TRBV6-3 with TRBJ1-1; D is unresolved. Trimming removed 7 bases from V and 4 bases from J, with 19 bases in between. The CDR3 is 15 amino acids. Germline-derived CDR1 and CDR2 are MNHEY and SVGEGT. The CDR3: CASTFLAGGSTEAFF. The CDR3 DNA reads as TGTGCCAGCACCTTCCTCGCGGGTGGGAGCACTGAAGCTTTCTTT.

This clonotype was recorded at least ten times. The chain employs TRBV3-1 and TRBJ2-7, with D possibly called TRBD1 or TRBD2 (5 bases each). There are 15 residues in the CDR3. In germline, CDR1 is LGHDT, CDR2 YNNKEL (reference sequence). Trimming removed 1 base at V and 2 bases at J, with 12 bases between. Written as DNA, the CDR3 is TGTGCCAGCAGCCAAGGAGGGGCGCTACCCTACGAGCAGTACTTC. It yields the protein CASSQGGALPYEQYF.

This clonotype was seen repeatedly, ten times or more. The J gene is TRBJ2-3, the V gene TRBV10-3, with TRBD1 matching over 7 bases. Germline values: CDR1 ENHRY, CDR2 SYGVKD. The junction had 9 bases not matched to a gene; V was cut back by 1 base and J by 2 bases. This CDR3 has 17 residues. The chain's CDR3 is CAISEFFGDSNTDTQYF. CDR3 bases: TGTGCCATCAGTGAGTTCTTCGGGGACAGTAACACAGATACGCAGTATTTT.

This clonotype appeared many times. The chain is built from TRBV10-3 and TRBJ2-2; TRBD2 might be the D (6 bases). There are 14 residues in the CDR3. Germline V CDR1 and CDR2: ENHRY, SYGVKD. Trimming cost V 3 bases and J 5 bases, with 10 bases left between them. CDR3 coding DNA: TGTGCCATCAGTGATTCGGGGGTTACCGGGGAGCTGTTTTTT. This sequence encodes CAISDSGVTGELFF.

This clonotype was seen ten or more times. This chain connects TRBV3-1 to TRBJ1-2; D not certain. V was clipped by 10 bases and J by 2 bases, with 14 bases between them. The CDR3 sequence is 13 residues long. Germline V gene lookup returns CDR1 LGHDT and CDR2 YNNKEL (reference sequence). The CDR3 region is CATRGLHNYGYTF. The DNA of the CDR3 is TGTGCCACCCGGGGTCTACACAACTATGGCTACACCTTC.

There are many counts of this clonotype. The chain has TRBV18 and TRBJ2-3; D unclear. The V gene lost 2 bases and the J gene lost 3 bases, with 9 bases spanning the gap. Germline CDR1 reads KGHSH; CDR2 reads LQKENI. This CDR3 region has 14 residues. Written as DNA, the CDR3 is TGTGCCAGCTCACCAGGATCGCTAACAGATACGCAGTATTTT. Translating gives CASSPGSLTDTQYF.

This clonotype showed up just a few times. V and J are TRBV7-9 and TRBJ1-4; no clear D gene. The CDR3 length is 14 residues. CDR1 SEHNR and CDR2 FQNEAQ come from the germline V gene (reference sequence). V lost 1 base to trimming and J lost 4 bases, with 7 bases between them. The CDR3 here is CASSLGGSNEKLFF. CDR3 DNA sequence: TGTGCCAGCAGCTTAGGTGGGAGTAATGAAAAACTGTTTTTT.

This clonotype has ten or more counts. The genes are TRBV5-1 and TRBJ2-3; D is unclear. With 4 bases removed from V and 3 bases from J, the gap between germline ends came to 15 bases. This CDR3 spans 15 amino acids. Germline CDR1 reads SGHRS; CDR2 reads YFSETQ. CDR3 bases: TGCGCCAGCAGCGGGGATTTAATGGGGACAGATACGCAGTATTTT. Protein product: CASSGDLMGTDTQYF.

This clonotype was recorded many times. The gene calls are TRBV20-1 and TRBJ1-2; maybe TRBD1 (6 bases). The V gene lost 0 bases and the J gene lost 8 bases, with 13 bases spanning the gap. The CDR3 runs 13 residues. Germline-derived CDR1 and CDR2 are DFQATT and SNEGSKA (reference sequence). The CDR3 sequence: CSARDEAGVGYTF. Written as DNA, the CDR3 is TGCAGTGCTAGAGATGAGGCAGGGGTCGGCTACACCTTC.

The chain is built from TRBV6-2 or TRBV6-3 and TRBJ2-1; TRBD1 is a possible D gene (5 bases). Trimming took 2 bases from V and 13 from J, leaving 12 bases between them. Germline V CDR1 and CDR2: MNHEY, SVGEGT. This CDR3 has 12 residues. CDR3 protein: CASSYRGRTQFF. DNA of the CDR3: TGTGCCAGCAGTTACAGGGGCAGGACCCAGTTCTTC.

J is TRBJ2-7 and V is TRBV29-1, with a possible D match to TRBD1 (5 bases). CDR1 and CDR2 from the germline V gene are SQVTM and ANQGSEA. V lost 4 bases and J 7 bases, leaving 17 bases between the germline ends. CDR3 length: 13 residues. As DNA, the CDR3 is TGCAGCGTTGTTTCGGACATCGAGCGTGAGCAGTACTTC. This gives the protein CSVVSDIEREQYF.

To note about this clonotype: A single base separates this from a much larger clone, so it may be a read error. The chain carries TRBV7-9 and TRBJ1-4; D is uncertain. CDR1 and CDR2 (germline): SEHNR, FQNEAQ (reference sequence). CDR3 size: 11 residues. The chain's CDR3 is CVSSPNEKLFF. The DNA for the CDR3 is TGTGTCAGCAGCCCCAATGAAAAACTGTTTTTT.

This clonotype was seen many times. The V call is TRBV12-3 or TRBV12-4, the J call TRBJ1-1; possibly TRBD1 for D (6 bases). The CDR3 runs to 14 residues. Trimming pared 3 bases from V and 0 bases from J, leaving 8 bases between. In DNA, the CDR3 is TGTGCCAGCAGTTTTGGACAGATGAACACTGAAGCTTTCTTT. Encoded protein: CASSFGQMNTEAFF.

This clonotype was observed many times. The V and J genes are TRBV20-1 and TRBJ2-3; unclear D gene. The CDR3 is 13 amino acids. The germline V and J ends were trimmed by 1 base and 8 bases, with 13 bases remaining between them. CDR1 is DFQATT, CDR2 SNEGSKA, per germline (reference sequence). CDR3 amino acids: CSARAVSSPTQYF. In DNA, the CDR3 is TGCAGTGCTAGAGCCGTCAGCTCGCCTACGCAGTATTTT.

Only a few counts were recorded for this clonotype. The chain uses TRBV7-9 and TRBJ1-1, with a possible D match to TRBD1 (5 bases). CDR3 length equals 15 residues. The germline V and J ends were trimmed by 6 bases and 3 bases, with 17 bases remaining between them. Germline values: CDR1 SEHNR, CDR2 FQNEAQ (reference sequence). The CDR3 coding sequence is TGTGCCAGCAGGACAGCCCATCTTGAGGACACTGAAGCTTTCTTT. This gives the protein CASRTAHLEDTEAFF. The entire variable domain, with the rest obtained from reference TRBV7-9 and TRBJ1-1, is as follows: DTGVSQNPRHKITKRGQNVTFRCDPISEHNRLYWYRQTLGQGPEFLTYFQNEAQLEKSRLLSDRFSAERPKGSFSTLEIQRTEQGDSAMYLCASRTAHLEDTEAFFGQGTRLTVV.

Many counts were recorded for this clonotype. CDR3 DNA: TGTGCCAGCAGCGTATCTGACAGGAGGTACGAGCAGTACTTC. Amino acid sequence: CASSVSDRRYEQYF. This sequence joins TRBV9 and TRBJ2-7; perhaps TRBD1 as D (6 bases). Per the germline V gene, CDR1 is SGDLS and CDR2 is YYNGEE. V shed 1 base and J shed 4 bases, with 12 bases lying between them. The CDR3 loop spans 14 amino acids.

The V call is TRBV6-5, the J call TRBJ1-4; 7 bases fit TRBD1. V lost 6 bases to trimming and J lost 4 bases; unmatched junction nucleotides: 11. Germline CDR1 MNHEY, CDR2 SVGAGI. CDR3 size: 16 residues. CDR3 in amino acids: CASRPFGTADNEKLFF. The CDR3, as DNA: TGTGCCAGCAGACCCTTCGGGACAGCAGATAATGAAAAACTGTTTTTT.